Listed here are 17 T cell receptor beta chains from one sample, sequenced in a study of metastatic and nonmetastatic thyroid tumors. Through MiXCR, TCRdb re-clonotyped the PCR reads. The repertoire includes approximately 69,000 clones, approximately 15% of them detected once, and approximately 7% sits in the top ten. All patients were treatment-naive before thyroid surgery. Material: blood. These TCRs come from a male donor with papillary thyroid cancer or a benign thyroid nodule (not recorded which). Some clones in this sample may be carry-over from other donors' samples.

As to this clone: A read error is likely, as this CDR3 ends without the conserved phenylalanine or tryptophan. The chain is built from TRBV12-3 or TRBV12-4 and TRBJ1-2; no clear D. The length of the CDR3 is 12 residues. Trimming pared 8 bases from V and 4 bases from J, leaving 11 bases between. The CDR3 bases are TGTGCCAGCGGAAAGGGAAGCTATGGCTACACCTTA. As protein: CASGKGSYGYTL.

This clone has ten or more counts. V is TRBV5-1 and J is TRBJ1-2; 9 nucleotides match TRBD1. This CDR3 has 16 amino acids. Germline CDR1 is SGHRS and CDR2 is YFSETQ. J gave up 6 bases and V 0 bases, and 9 bases lay outside the gene matches. CDR3: CASSLVHNRGQNGYTF. CDR3 DNA: TGCGCCAGCAGCTTGGTACATAACAGGGGGCAGAATGGCTACACCTTC.

This clone was recorded at least ten times. Different DNA sequences within this sample yield the same CDR3. The chain combines TRBV10-1 with TRBJ2-7; tentatively, D is TRBD2 (5 bases). The CDR3 length is 16 residues. The ends were cut back, 8 bases at V and 3 bases at J, with 23 bases in the middle. In germline, CDR1 is WNHNN, CDR2 SYGVQD (reference sequence). The CDR3 sequence: CASPGVWHPPHYEQYF. CDR3 coding DNA: TGCGCCAGCCCCGGGGTCTGGCACCCACCCCACTACGAGCAGTACTTC.

This clone was seen ten or more times. The chain has TRBV5-1 and TRBJ2-1; 11 bases map to TRBD2. The CDR3 contains 15 residues. Trimming cost V 0 bases and J 6 bases; bases outside gene matches: 2. CDR1 SGHRS and CDR2 YFSETQ come from the germline V gene. CDR3 protein: CASSLGTSGSNEQFF. For the CDR3, the DNA is TGCGCCAGCAGCTTGGGCACTAGCGGGAGCAATGAGCAGTTCTTC.

This clone was recorded at least ten times. A much larger clone differs from this one at a single base, so this may be a read error. The chain joins TRBV6-2 or TRBV6-3 to TRBJ1-5; 7 nucleotides match TRBD1. V was pared by 6 bases and J by 6 bases, with 5 bases of the junction left unmatched. The CDR3 runs 13 residues. Germline V gene data show CDR1 as MNHEY and CDR2 as SVGEGT. The CDR3 loop is CASRPDRSQPQHF. DNA for the CDR3: TGTGCCAGCAGACCGGACAGGTCTCAGCCCCAGCATTTT.

This clone was seen a handful of times. The V and J genes are TRBV28 and TRBJ2-7, with TRBD2 matching 8 bases. CDR1 and CDR2 from the germline V gene are MDHEN and SYDVKM. Trimming took 3 bases from V and 7 from J; bases not matched to a gene: 8. The CDR3 is 14 residues long. CDR3 sequence: CASSFGGRSREQYF. The CDR3 region has the DNA TGTGCCAGCAGTTTTGGCGGGAGGAGTAGGGAGCAGTACTTC.

This clone was counted at least ten times. This chain uses TRBV27 with TRBJ2-3, with 8 bases fitting TRBD2. Looked up from germline, CDR1 is MNHEY and CDR2 is SMNVEV (reference sequence). The CDR3 totals 17 residues. J lost 2 bases, V lost 2 bases, and 9 bases had no gene match. CDR3 DNA: TGTGCCAGCAGTTTAAGGTTCCTAGCGGGCACCACAGATACGCAGTATTTT. It is translated as CASSLRFLAGTTDTQYF.

The genes are TRBV6-5 and TRBJ1-5; D is ambiguous. Germline-derived CDR1 and CDR2 are MNHEY and SVGAGI. The ends were cut back, 0 bases at V and 7 bases at J, with 19 bases in the middle. CDR3 length: 17 residues. The CDR3: CASSYSGMAPLVQPQHF. The CDR3 bases are TGTGCCAGCAGTTACTCGGGCATGGCCCCTCTAGTACAGCCCCAGCATTTT.

CDR3 loop: CASSVDSWMATDTQYF. CDR3 coding DNA: TGTGCCAGCAGCGTAGATAGCTGGATGGCCACAGATACGCAGTATTTT. The chain couples TRBV9 to TRBJ2-3, with D uncertain. Germline assignment: CDR1 SGDLS and CDR2 YYNGEE. Trimming removed 0 bases at V and 2 bases at J, with 13 bases between. The CDR3 contains 16 residues. Complete variable domain (other parts from reference TRBV9 and TRBJ2-3): DSGVTQTPKHLITATGQRVTLRCSPRSGDLSVYWYQQSLDQGLQFLIQYYNGEERAKGNILERFSAQQFPDLHSELNLSSLELGDSALYFCASSVDSWMATDTQYFGPGTRLTVL.

Ten or more counts support this clone. Here the CDR3 reads CASSLNSGTYEQYF. Written as DNA, the CDR3 is TGTGCCAGCAGCTTAAACAGCGGAACCTACGAGCAGTACTTC. V gene TRBV7-9 combines with J gene TRBJ2-7, with a possible D match to TRBD2 (5 bases). CDR1 SEHNR and CDR2 FQNEAQ come from the germline V gene (reference sequence). The CDR3 spans 14 residues. V was pared by 2 bases and J by 2 bases, with 10 bases between.

This clone was observed many times. The chain combines TRBV7-2 with TRBJ1-2; 8 bases agree with TRBD1. V dropped 1 base and J dropped 8; count of bases not matched to a gene: 9. The CDR3 covers 15 residues. Germline V lookup: CDR1 SGHTA, CDR2 FQGNSA. Written as DNA, the CDR3 is TGTGCCAGCAGCTTAGAGGACAGGGACCCTCGGGGCTACACCTTC. Its protein is CASSLEDRDPRGYTF.

V is TRBV12-5 and J is TRBJ2-1; 9 bases match TRBD2. The CDR3 length is 16 residues. V gave up 1 base and J gave up 4 bases; unmatched junction bases: 5. In germline, CDR1 is LGHNT, CDR2 FRNRAP. The CDR3 DNA is TGTGCTAGTGGTTTGGGCTCTAGCGGGGCATACAATGAGCAGTTCTTC. It encodes CASGLGSSGAYNEQFF.

The gene calls are TRBV20-1 and TRBJ1-1; D might be TRBD1 (6 bases). CDR1 is DFQATT, CDR2 SNEGSKA, per germline (reference sequence). The ends were cut back, 4 bases at V and 5 bases at J, with 23 bases in the middle. This CDR3 spans 16 amino acids. The CDR3 is CSAIGASGGPGTEAFF. The CDR3 DNA reads as TGCAGTGCTATAGGGGCCTCGGGGGGCCCGGGTACTGAAGCTTTCTTT.

As regards this clone: The junction departs from germline at one end; a sequencing error may be responsible. The chain is built from TRBV6-1 and TRBJ2-1; the D gene is possibly TRBD2 (5 bases). The CDR3 has 15 residues. Germline V CDR1 and CDR2: MNHNS, SASEGT. The CDR3 protein is CASSDSKGAYNEQLF. The CDR3, as DNA: TGTGCCAGCAGTGACTCTAAGGGAGCATACAATGAGCAGTTATTC.

This clone was detected ten times or more. The rearrangement uses TRBV18 and TRBJ1-1; a weak D match, TRBD1 (5 bases). The ends were cut back, 3 bases at V and 1 base at J, with 12 bases in the middle. The CDR3 is made up of 15 amino acids. Germline CDR1 KGHSH, CDR2 LQKENI. CDR3 bases: TGTGCCAGCTCACCCCTGGGAGGACAGAACACTGAAGCTTTCTTT. Translated, it gives CASSPLGGQNTEAFF.

This clone has a count of ten or more. The chain joins TRBV18 to TRBJ1-2; unclear D gene. Germline assignment: CDR1 KGHSH and CDR2 LQKENI. The CDR3 is 14 amino acids. The germline V and J ends were trimmed by 6 bases and 4 bases, with 15 bases remaining between them. This CDR3 reads CASSLGPVGYGYTF. CDR3 DNA: TGTGCCAGCTCCCTAGGACCGGTTGGCTATGGCTACACCTTC. Full variable domain (rest looked up from reference TRBV18 and TRBJ1-2): NAGVMQNPRHLVRRRGQEARLRCSPMKGHSHVYWYRQLPEEGLKFMVYLQKENIIDESGMPKERFSAEFPKEGPSILRIQQVVRGDSAAYFCASSLGPVGYGYTFGSGTRLTVV.

There are many counts of this clone. The genes are TRBV5-1 and TRBJ1-1, with D possibly matching TRBD1 (6 bases). CDR1 is SGHRS, CDR2 YFSETQ, per germline. This CDR3 contains 14 residues. Trimming left V 0 bases short and J 3 bases short, with 9 bases between. CDR3 residues: CASSLEGGDTEAFF. CDR3 in DNA: TGCGCCAGCAGCTTGGAGGGGGGGGACACTGAAGCTTTCTTT.